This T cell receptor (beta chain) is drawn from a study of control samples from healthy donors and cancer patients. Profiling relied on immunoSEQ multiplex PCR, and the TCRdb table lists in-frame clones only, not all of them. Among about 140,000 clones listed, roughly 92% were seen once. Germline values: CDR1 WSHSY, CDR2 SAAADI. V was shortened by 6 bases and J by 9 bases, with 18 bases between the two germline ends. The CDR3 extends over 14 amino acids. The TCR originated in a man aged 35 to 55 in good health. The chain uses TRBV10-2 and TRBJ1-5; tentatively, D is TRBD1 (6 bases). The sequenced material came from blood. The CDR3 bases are TGCGCCAGCAGCGAACAGGGTACCTCTGGGCCCCAGCATTTT. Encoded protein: CASSEQGTSGPQHF.